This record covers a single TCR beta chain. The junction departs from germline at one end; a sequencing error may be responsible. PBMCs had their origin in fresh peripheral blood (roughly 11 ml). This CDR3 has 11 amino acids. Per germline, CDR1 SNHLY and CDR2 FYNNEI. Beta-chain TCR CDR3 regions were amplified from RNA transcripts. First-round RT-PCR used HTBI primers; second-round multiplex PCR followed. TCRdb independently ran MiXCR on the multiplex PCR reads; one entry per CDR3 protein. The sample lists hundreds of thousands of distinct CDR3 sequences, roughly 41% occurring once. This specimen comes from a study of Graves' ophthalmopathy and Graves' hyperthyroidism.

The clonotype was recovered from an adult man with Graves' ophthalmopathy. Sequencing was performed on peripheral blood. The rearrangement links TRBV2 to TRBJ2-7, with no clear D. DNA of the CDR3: TGTGCCAGCAGTGGATCCTCGGAGCAGGACTTC. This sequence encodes CASSGSSEQDF.